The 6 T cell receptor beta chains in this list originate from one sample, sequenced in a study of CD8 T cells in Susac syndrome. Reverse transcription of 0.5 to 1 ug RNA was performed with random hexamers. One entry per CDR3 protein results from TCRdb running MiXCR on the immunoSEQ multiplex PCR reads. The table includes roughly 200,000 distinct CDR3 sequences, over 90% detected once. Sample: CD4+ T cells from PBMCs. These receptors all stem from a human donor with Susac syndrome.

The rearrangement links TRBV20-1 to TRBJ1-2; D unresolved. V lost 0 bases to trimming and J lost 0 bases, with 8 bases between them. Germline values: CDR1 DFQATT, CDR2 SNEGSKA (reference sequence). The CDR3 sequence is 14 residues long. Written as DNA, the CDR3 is TGCAGTGCTAGAGATCTGTGGACTAACTATGGCTACACCTTC. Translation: CSARDLWTNYGYTF.

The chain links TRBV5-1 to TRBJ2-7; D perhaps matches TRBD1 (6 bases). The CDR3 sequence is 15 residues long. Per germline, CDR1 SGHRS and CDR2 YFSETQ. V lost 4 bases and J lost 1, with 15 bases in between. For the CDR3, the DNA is TGCGCCAGCAGCCCCTCTGGGGGCGAGTCCTACGAGCAGTACTTC. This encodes CASSPSGGESYEQYF.

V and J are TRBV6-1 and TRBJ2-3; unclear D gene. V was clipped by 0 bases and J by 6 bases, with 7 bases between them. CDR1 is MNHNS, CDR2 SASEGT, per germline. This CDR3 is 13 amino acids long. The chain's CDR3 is CASSEAYSDTQYF. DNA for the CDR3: TGTGCCAGCAGTGAAGCCTACTCTGATACGCAGTATTTT.

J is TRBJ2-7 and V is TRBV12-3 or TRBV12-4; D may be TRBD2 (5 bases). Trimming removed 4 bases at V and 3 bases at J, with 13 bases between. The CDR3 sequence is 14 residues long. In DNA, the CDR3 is TGTGCCAGCAGTTCCTCCGGGATACTCTACGAGCAGTACTTC. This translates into CASSSSGILYEQYF.

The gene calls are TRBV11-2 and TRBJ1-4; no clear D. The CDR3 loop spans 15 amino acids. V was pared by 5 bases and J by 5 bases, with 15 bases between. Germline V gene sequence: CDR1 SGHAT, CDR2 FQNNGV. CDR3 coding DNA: TGTGCCAGCAGCGTGGTCGGCCTGCTAAATGAAAAACTGTTTTTT. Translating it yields CASSVVGLLNEKLFF.

The CDR3, as DNA: TGTGCCAGTAGTTCACAGGGCGGAACTGAAGCTTTCTTT. Translating gives CASSSQGGTEAFF. This rearrangement joins TRBV19 to TRBJ1-1, with a tentative D call TRBD1 (6 bases). The CDR3 is 13 residues long. Germline lookup yields CDR1 LNHDA and CDR2 SQIVND (reference sequence). V lost 5 bases to trimming and J lost 5 bases, with 12 bases between them.